This TCR beta chain stems from a study of T cells after yellow fever vaccination. Study overall: Fractions containing few cells were prepared with SMART-Seq v4 Ultra Low Input.

General observations from the study: Post-booster repertoires contained most primary-vaccination clones again (96% CD4, less than 90% CD8). Sorted repertoires could include abundant contaminating clonotypes from bulk cells.

This clonotype showed up many times. What it recognizes is unknown. By 5'RACE template switching, TCR cDNA was produced, with a universal primer site and UMIs added in the process. TCRdb reprocessed the 5' RACE reads via MiXCR and lists one record per CDR3 protein. The sample lists over 150,000 distinct CDR3 sequences, approximately 6.8% occurring once. The sample here was CD4+ T cells sorted from PBMCs, taken 5 to 6 days after the first yellow fever vaccination. This TCR was sampled from a man aged 18 to 35 who received the YFV17D yellow fever vaccine.

The CDR3 DNA is TGTGCCAGCAGTTTACAGACAGCTAACTATGGCTACACCTTC. Protein sequence: CASSLQTANYGYTF. The chain carries TRBV6-5 and TRBJ1-2, with D tentatively TRBD1 (5 bases). This CDR3 has 14 amino acids. Between the trimmed V and J ends, which lost 4 bases and 0 bases, there was a span of 9 bases. The germline gives CDR1 MNHEY, CDR2 SVGAGI.